Each of the 19 T cell receptor beta chains below was sequenced from the same sample in a study of T cell repertoires in cytomegalovirus infection. MiXCR, applied by TCRdb to the reads, yields one record per CDR3 protein. The data show roughly 230,000 distinct CDR3 sequences, approximately 13% seen once. Sequenced sample: PBMCs. These receptors all come from a human donor in good health (CMV status not recorded). Some clones in this sample may be carry-over from other donors' samples.

This clonotype was seen at least ten times. The chain is built from TRBV6-1 and TRBJ2-3, with a tentative D call TRBD1 (6 bases). Germline CDR1 and CDR2: MNHNS and SASEGT. This CDR3 spans 14 amino acids. Trimming removed 5 bases from V and 6 bases from J, with 15 bases in between. In DNA form, the CDR3 reads TGTGCCAGCAGTACCGGACAGCCAGGGGATACGCAGTATTTT. The encoded protein is CASSTGQPGDTQYF.

This clonotype was picked up many times. The rearrangement links TRBV6-2 or TRBV6-3 to TRBJ2-7, with TRBD2 identical over 11 bases. The CDR3 has 15 amino acids. With 0 bases clipped from V and 7 bases from J, the junction kept 5 bases outside the gene matches. Germline V gene sequence: CDR1 MNHEY, CDR2 SVGEGT. In nucleotides, the CDR3 is TGTGCCAGCAGTTACTCGAGACTAGCGGGACGGGAGCAGTACTTC. Translating it yields CASSYSRLAGREQYF.

This clonotype was found many times. The V call is TRBV7-6, the J call TRBJ2-2; 9 bases agree with TRBD1. With 1 base clipped from V and 5 bases from J, the junction kept 5 bases outside the gene matches. The CDR3 is made up of 16 amino acids. The germline CDR1 and CDR2 sequences are SGHVS and FNYEAQ. CDR3 coding DNA: TGTGCCAGCAGCTTAGTGGGACAGGGAATTACCGGGGAGCTGTTTTTT. Amino acids: CASSLVGQGITGELFF.

The chain combines TRBV5-1 with TRBJ2-7; no reliable D call. Germline CDR1 SGHRS, CDR2 YFSETQ. The length of the CDR3 is 13 residues. The V gene lost 0 bases and the J gene lost 3 bases, with 7 bases spanning the gap. The chain's CDR3 is CASSLVAGYEQYF. CDR3 sequence (DNA): TGCGCCAGCAGCTTGGTTGCAGGCTACGAGCAGTACTTC.

The chain joins TRBV6-2 or TRBV6-3 to TRBJ2-2, with a possible D match to TRBD1 (5 bases). CDR1 and CDR2 (germline): MNHEY, SVGEGT. V shed 6 bases and J shed 0 bases, with 14 bases lying between them. This CDR3 has 16 amino acids. CDR3 sequence: CASSPPSRANTGELFF. The CDR3 DNA is TGTGCCAGCAGCCCTCCGAGCAGGGCGAACACCGGGGAGCTGTTTTTT.

Concerning this clonotype: The junction departs from the called germline gene at one end, perhaps through a read error. The chain couples TRBV12-3 or TRBV12-4 to TRBJ2-7, with D unresolved. CDR3 length: 12 residues. CDR3 DNA sequence: TGTGCCAGCAGTTCCAGCTCCTACGATCAGTACTTC. Translation gives CASSSSSYDQYF.

Ten or more counts support this clonotype. This chain links TRBV12-3 or TRBV12-4 with TRBJ2-5; tentative D call: TRBD2 (6 bases). The length of the CDR3 is 16 residues. V lost 5 bases and J 5 bases, leaving 21 bases between the germline ends. DNA for the CDR3: TGTGCCAGCAGTCCCGGGGACTGGAGGGGAAAGGAGACCCAGTACTTC. This encodes CASSPGDWRGKETQYF.

Points on this clonotype: A much larger clone sits a single nucleotide away, making a read error possible. The J gene is TRBJ2-2, the V gene TRBV5-5; 8 nucleotides line up with TRBD1. Germline assignment: CDR1 SGHKS and CDR2 YYEKEE (reference sequence). V lost 4 bases to trimming and J lost 6 bases; unmatched junction nucleotides: 11. The CDR3 totals 16 residues. Written as DNA, the CDR3 is TGTGCCAGCAGCAGAGCAGGGGGCGAGAGGTCCGGGGAGCTGTTTTTT. Translated: CASSRAGGERSGELFF.

This clonotype was observed a handful of times. The chain joins TRBV25-1 to TRBJ1-6; weak D call: TRBD1 (5 bases). The V gene's germline CDR1 is MGHDK and CDR2 SYGVNS. The CDR3 totals 16 residues. V was cut by 4 bases and J by 2 bases, with 12 bases left in between. The CDR3 sequence is CASSVTRDPYNSPLHF. CDR3 bases: TGTGCCAGCAGTGTTACCAGGGACCCCTATAATTCACCCCTCCACTTT. Drawing the rest from reference TRBV25-1 and TRBJ1-6, the complete variable domain is EADIYQTPRYLVIGTGKKITLECSQTMGHDKMYWYQQDPGMELHLIHYSYGVNSTEKGDLSSESTVSRIRTEHFPLTLESARPSHTSQYLCASSVTRDPYNSPLHFGNGTRLTVT.

This chain joins TRBV5-1 and TRBJ2-7, with 7 bases that match TRBD1. Germline V gene lookup returns CDR1 SGHRS and CDR2 YFSETQ. J gave up 3 bases and V 1 base, and 22 bases lay outside the gene matches. This CDR3 is built from 20 residues. The CDR3 loop reads CASSLSPLLPPGQRYYEQYF. CDR3 bases: TGCGCCAGCAGCTTGTCCCCATTGCTTCCACCGGGACAGAGATACTACGAGCAGTACTTC.

The chain employs TRBV11-2 and TRBJ1-3; D gene uncertain. Germline assignment: CDR1 SGHAT and CDR2 FQNNGV. Trimming took 4 bases from V and 1 from J, leaving 8 bases between them. The CDR3 spans 14 residues. CDR3 DNA sequence: TGTGCCAGCAGCTCTCCTCTGTCTGGAAACACCATATATTTT. As protein: CASSSPLSGNTIYF.

Concerning this clonotype: A clone one base away is much larger, so this may be a read error. CDR3 in amino acids: CASSLGSAAHHTDTQYF. In DNA form, the CDR3 reads TGTGCCAGCAGCTTGGGGTCCGCGGCCCACCACACAGATACGCAGTATTTT. This rearrangement joins TRBV5-6 to TRBJ2-3; D not resolved. V was clipped by 0 bases and J by 2 bases, with 16 bases between them. The CDR3 spans 17 residues. From germline, CDR1 is SGHDT and CDR2 YYEEEE. The entire variable domain, with the rest obtained from reference TRBV5-6 and TRBJ2-3, is as follows: DAGVTQSPTHLIKTRGQQVTLRCSPKSGHDTVSWYQQALGQGPQFIFQYYEEEERQRGNFPDRFSGHQFPNYSSELNVNALLLGDSALYLCASSLGSAAHHTDTQYFGPGTRLTVL.

The chain recombines TRBV20-1 with TRBJ1-1; the D is unclear. Between the trimmed V and J ends, which lost 1 base and 4 bases, there was a span of 19 bases. The CDR3 is 16 amino acids. Germline CDR1 DFQATT, CDR2 SNEGSKA (reference sequence). The CDR3 loop reads CSARAPREGSGTEAFF. Here the CDR3 DNA reads TGCAGTGCTAGAGCCCCCCGCGAGGGAAGTGGCACTGAAGCTTTCTTT.

This clonotype was seen a few times. This chain links TRBV7-9 with TRBJ1-4; TRBD1 agrees at 8 bases. V trimming: 5 bases; J trimming: 3 bases; junction bases outside the gene matches: 2. The CDR3 sequence is 14 residues long. The V gene's germline CDR1 is SEHNR and CDR2 FQNEAQ (reference sequence). This CDR3 is CASSAGQANEKLFF. The CDR3 DNA follows: TGTGCCAGCAGCGCGGGACAGGCTAATGAAAAACTGTTTTTT.

In this sample, this clonotype turned up a few times. This CDR3 reads CASSFSSTEAFF. The CDR3 bases are TGTGCCAGCAGTTTCAGTAGCACTGAAGCTTTCTTT. The chain is built from TRBV12-3 or TRBV12-4 and TRBJ1-1, with unresolved D. The CDR3 length is 12 residues. With 3 bases removed from V and 4 bases from J, the gap between germline ends came to 6 bases.

Only a few counts were recorded for this clonotype. The rearrangement uses TRBV5-1 and TRBJ2-1; D tentatively reads TRBD1 or TRBD2 (5 bases each). The CDR3 covers 13 residues. The V and J ends lost 0 bases and 7 bases respectively, with 8 bases between them. CDR1 and CDR2 from the germline V gene are SGHRS and YFSETQ. CDR3 residues: CASSLAGQNEQFF. Here the CDR3 DNA reads TGCGCCAGCAGCTTGGCGGGGCAAAATGAGCAGTTCTTC.

This clonotype was detected a few times. The chain employs TRBV20-1 and TRBJ1-6; TRBD1 matches 10 bases. Germline V lookup: CDR1 DFQATT, CDR2 SNEGSKA (reference sequence). The CDR3 loop spans 16 amino acids. Trimming took 3 bases from V and 7 from J; bases not matched to a gene: 9. CDR3 residues: CSARPRDRGLNSPLHF. CDR3 DNA: TGCAGTGCTAGGCCTCGGGACAGGGGATTGAATTCACCCCTCCACTTT.

This clonotype was seen repeatedly, ten times or more. The chain links TRBV11-2 to TRBJ1-6; no reliable D call. Looked up from germline, CDR1 is SGHAT and CDR2 is FQNNGV. V lost 3 bases and J lost 6, with 9 bases in between. CDR3 size: 14 residues. DNA for the CDR3: TGTGCCAGCAGCTTGACCGGGAGTAATTCACCCCTCCACTTT. Translated: CASSLTGSNSPLHF.

The J gene is TRBJ1-2, the V gene TRBV20-1, with 9 bases aligning to TRBD1. Germline V gene lookup returns CDR1 DFQATT and CDR2 SNEGSKA (reference sequence). The CDR3 extends over 13 amino acids. V lost 5 bases, J lost 5 bases, and 6 bases stayed unmatched. The CDR3 reads CSAQQGASYGYTF. The CDR3 nucleotides read TGCAGTGCTCAACAGGGGGCCTCTTATGGCTACACCTTC.